One TCR beta chain is described in this entry. Seattle-derived patients entered the study during active infection and were followed longitudinally. Original handling: Amplified reference gene primers provided the basis for estimating nucleated cell counts. Assay used: immunoSEQ multiplex PCR; TCRdb lists only in-frame clones, some missing. From that table come the V and J calls and clone size; the DNA was used to work out D and trimming. The top ten hold roughly 6.3% of the sample, which has roughly 350,000 clones, more than 75% seen once. This record comes from a study of blood T cell repertoires in COVID-19. Study overall: Samples representing acute and convalescent COVID-19 were sourced from the United States, Italy and Spain.

The sequenced sample consisted of peripheral blood. This TCR was recovered from a woman aged 50 to 65 with COVID-19, enrolled during active disease.

This chain's CDR3 is CSVRTSAHYEQYF. CDR3 coding DNA: TGCAGCGTCCGGACTAGCGCTCACTACGAGCAGTACTTC. V is TRBV29-1 and J is TRBJ2-7, with 9 bases matching TRBD2. This CDR3 is 13 amino acids long. Germline CDR1 and CDR2: SQVTM and ANQGSEA. Trimming cost V 6 bases and J 3 bases; bases outside gene matches: 6.